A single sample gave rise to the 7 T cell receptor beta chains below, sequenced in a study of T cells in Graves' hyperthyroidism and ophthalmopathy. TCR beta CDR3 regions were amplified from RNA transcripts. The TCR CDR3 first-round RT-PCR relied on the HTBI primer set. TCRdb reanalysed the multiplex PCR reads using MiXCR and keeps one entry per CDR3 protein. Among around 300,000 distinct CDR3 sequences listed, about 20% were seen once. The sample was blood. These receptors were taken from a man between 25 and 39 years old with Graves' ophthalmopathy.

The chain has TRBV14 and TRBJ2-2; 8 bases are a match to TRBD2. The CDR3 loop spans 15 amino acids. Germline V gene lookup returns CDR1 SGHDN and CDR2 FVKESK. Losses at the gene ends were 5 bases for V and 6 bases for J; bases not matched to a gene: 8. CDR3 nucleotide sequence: TGTGCCAGCAGCATCGGCGGGGGGTTAGCCGGGGAGCTGTTTTTT. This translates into CASSIGGGLAGELFF. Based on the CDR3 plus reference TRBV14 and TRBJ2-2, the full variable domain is EAGVTQFPSHSVIEKGQTVTLRCDPISGHDNLYWYRRVMGKEIKFLLHFVKESKQDESGMPNNRFLAERTGGTYSTLKVQPAELEDSGVYFCASSIGGGLAGELFFGEGSRLTVL.

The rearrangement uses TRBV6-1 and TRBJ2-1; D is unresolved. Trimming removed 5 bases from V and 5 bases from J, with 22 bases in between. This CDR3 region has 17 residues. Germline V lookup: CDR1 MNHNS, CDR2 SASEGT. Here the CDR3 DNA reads TGTGCCAGCAGTCCTTACAATTGGGGTCTATCGGACAATGAGCAGTTCTTC. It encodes CASSPYNWGLSDNEQFF.

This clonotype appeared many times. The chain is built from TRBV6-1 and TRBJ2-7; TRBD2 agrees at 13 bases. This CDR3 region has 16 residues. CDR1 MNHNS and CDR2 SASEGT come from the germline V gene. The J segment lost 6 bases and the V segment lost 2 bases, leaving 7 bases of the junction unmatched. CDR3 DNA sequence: TGTGCCAGCAGTGAAAACCCAGGGACTAGCGGGATCGAGCAGTACTTC. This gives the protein CASSENPGTSGIEQYF.

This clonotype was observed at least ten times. The CDR3 sequence is CASSFLITGELFF. Written as DNA, the CDR3 is TGTGCCAGCAGTTTCTTGATAACCGGGGAGCTGTTTTTT. The genes are TRBV28 and TRBJ2-2; D unclear. With 3 bases removed from V and 5 bases from J, the gap between germline ends came to 7 bases. The CDR3 loop spans 13 amino acids. Germline CDR1 MDHEN, CDR2 SYDVKM.

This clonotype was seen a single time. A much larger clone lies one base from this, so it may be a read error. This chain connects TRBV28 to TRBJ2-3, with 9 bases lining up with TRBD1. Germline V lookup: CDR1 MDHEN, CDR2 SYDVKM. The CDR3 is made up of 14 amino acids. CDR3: CASSPGTGTGTQYF. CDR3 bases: TGTGCCAGCAGTCCCGGGACAGGGACAGGTACGCAGTATTTT.

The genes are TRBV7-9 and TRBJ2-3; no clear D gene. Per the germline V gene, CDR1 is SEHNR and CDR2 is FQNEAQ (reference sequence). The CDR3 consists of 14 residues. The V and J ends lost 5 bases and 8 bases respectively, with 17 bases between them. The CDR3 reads CASSLWAHISTQYF. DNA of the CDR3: TGTGCCAGCAGCCTCTGGGCCCATATAAGTACGCAGTATTTT.

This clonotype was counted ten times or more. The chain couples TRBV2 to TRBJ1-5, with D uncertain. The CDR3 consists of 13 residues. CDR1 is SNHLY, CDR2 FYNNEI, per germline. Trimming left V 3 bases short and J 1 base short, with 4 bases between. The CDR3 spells CASSDQSNQPQHF. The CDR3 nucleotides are TGTGCCAGCAGTGATCAGAGCAATCAGCCCCAGCATTTT.